The 19 T cell receptor beta chains listed next were all sequenced from one sample in a study of blood T cell repertoires in COVID-19. Produced via immunoSEQ multiplex PCR; TCRdb's table is partial and in-frame only. This table holds roughly 250,000 clones, about 73% found once. Sequenced: peripheral blood. The receptors originated from a woman older than 75 with acute or convalescent COVID-19.

The chain links TRBV10-3 to TRBJ2-7, with TRBD2 as a possible D gene (7 bases). The V and J ends lost 7 bases and 4 bases respectively, with 14 bases between them. The CDR3 runs to 13 residues. From germline, CDR1 is ENHRY and CDR2 SYGVKD. In DNA, the CDR3 is TGTGCCATCAAGGGGGGGGCGAGGTACGAGCAGTACTTC. Its protein is CAIKGGARYEQYF.

The chain uses TRBV15 and TRBJ1-4; D is unclear. The CDR3 sequence is 13 residues long. CDR1 and CDR2 (germline): LNHNV, YYDKDF (reference sequence). Trimming removed 1 base from V and 3 bases from J, with 3 bases in between. CDR3 in DNA: TGTGCCACCAGCAGAGGGCCTAATGAAAAACTGTTTTTT. Encoded protein: CATSRGPNEKLFF. The full variable domain, with the rest looked up from reference TRBV15 and TRBJ1-4, is DAMVIQNPRYQVTQFGKPVTLSCSQTLNHNVMYWYQQKSSQAPKLLFHYYDKDFNNEADTPDNFQSRRPNTSFCFLDIRSPGLGDTAMYLCATSRGPNEKLFFGSGTQLSVL.

The V and J genes are TRBV19 and TRBJ1-5; D is undetermined. V lost 0 bases to trimming and J lost 7 bases, with 16 bases between them. The CDR3 sequence is 16 residues long. The germline CDR1 and CDR2 sequences are LNHDA and SQIVND (reference sequence). The CDR3 DNA reads as TGTGCCAGTAGTATAGATCTTGGCAGATTGGCCCAGCCCCAGCATTTT. It is translated as CASSIDLGRLAQPQHF.

This rearrangement joins TRBV28 to TRBJ2-7; 10 bases align to TRBD2. Germline V gene sequence: CDR1 MDHEN, CDR2 SYDVKM. This CDR3 is 14 amino acids long. V lost 8 bases, J lost 3 bases, and 7 bases stayed unmatched. CDR3 sequence (DNA): TGTGCCAGCGAATCGACTAGCGGGCTCTACGAGCAGTACTTC. Residues: CASESTSGLYEQYF.

The chain carries TRBV12-5 and TRBJ1-1; D not certain. Germline assignment: CDR1 LGHNT and CDR2 FRNRAP. Trimming cost V 1 base and J 1 base, with 7 bases left between them. There are 14 residues in the CDR3. CDR3 sequence: CASGLAGQNTEAFF. In nucleotides, the CDR3 is TGTGCTAGTGGTTTGGCAGGCCAGAACACTGAAGCTTTCTTT.

The rearrangement links TRBV3-1 (or the pseudogene TRBV3-2) to TRBJ1-1; D is unclear. The V and J ends lost 1 base and 5 bases respectively, with 11 bases between them. The CDR3 is 14 amino acids. The germline CDR1 and CDR2 sequences are LGHDT and YNNKEL (reference sequence). CDR3 sequence: CASSQVGAGTEAFF. The CDR3 DNA is TGTGCCAGCAGCCAAGTCGGTGCGGGAACTGAAGCTTTCTTT.

The CDR3 nucleotides are TGTGCCAGCAGCCCTTCAGGGGCCACTGAAGCTTTCTTT. It yields the protein CASSPSGATEAFF. The rearrangement uses TRBV6-2 or TRBV6-3 and TRBJ1-1, with D possibly matching TRBD1 (6 bases). Germline V gene data show CDR1 as MNHEY and CDR2 as SVGEGT. The CDR3 is made up of 13 amino acids. The V gene lost 6 bases and the J gene lost 4 bases, with 12 bases spanning the gap.

The CDR3 reads CASSPPFPGQGSDTQYF. The CDR3, as DNA: TGTGCCAGCTCACCACCCTTCCCAGGACAGGGATCCGATACGCAGTATTTT. The chain is built from TRBV18 and TRBJ2-3, with TRBD1 matching 8 bases. Unmatched junction bases numbered 11, after V lost 0 bases and J lost 6 bases. CDR3 size: 17 residues. Germline values: CDR1 KGHSH, CDR2 LQKENI.

This clone was seen only a few times. At one boundary the junction diverges from the germline segment, which might be a read error. The chain carries TRBV5-1 and TRBJ2-7; TRBD1 matches at 7 bases. CDR1 is SGHRS, CDR2 YFSETQ, per germline. The CDR3 spans 15 residues. The CDR3 coding sequence is TGCGCCAGCAGCCCCACGACAGGGATGTCCTTCGAGCAGTACTTC. It encodes CASSPTTGMSFEQYF.

The chain recombines TRBV19 with TRBJ2-1, with 10 positions matching TRBD1. V shed 2 bases, J shed 3 bases, and the junction held 7 bases outside the gene matches. Germline loops: CDR1 LNHDA, CDR2 SQIVND (reference sequence). The CDR3 has 17 residues. The CDR3 loop reads CASSIPRTGGIYNEQFF. In DNA form, the CDR3 reads TGTGCCAGTAGTATACCACGGACAGGGGGGATCTACAATGAGCAGTTCTTC.

The chain links TRBV2 to TRBJ2-7, with 9 bases lining up with TRBD2. Germline V gene lookup returns CDR1 SNHLY and CDR2 FYNNEI. The V segment lost 5 bases and the J segment 2 bases; nucleotides outside the gene matches: 4. The CDR3 runs to 14 residues. CDR3 residues: CASSRLAVPYEQYF. CDR3 nucleotides: TGTGCCAGCAGTCGACTAGCGGTGCCCTACGAGCAGTACTTC.

This clone was counted a single time. The V call is TRBV9, the J call TRBJ2-7; D perhaps matches TRBD2 (5 bases). With 0 bases removed from V and 5 bases from J, the gap between germline ends came to 12 bases. CDR1 is SGDLS and CDR2 is YYNGEE in the germline V gene. The CDR3 consists of 14 residues. The CDR3: CASSVGPVRDEQYF. The CDR3, as DNA: TGTGCCAGCAGCGTAGGGCCGGTGCGGGACGAGCAGTACTTC. The variable domain in full, completed from reference TRBV9 and TRBJ2-7, reads DSGVTQTPKHLITATGQRVTLRCSPRSGDLSVYWYQQSLDQGLQFLIQYYNGEERAKGNILERFSAQQFPDLHSELNLSSLELGDSALYFCASSVGPVRDEQYFGPGTRLTVT.

This chain connects TRBV7-2 to TRBJ1-5; D might be TRBD1 (6 bases). The germline V gene encodes CDR1 SGHTA and CDR2 FQGNSA. Trimming cost V 4 bases and J 3 bases, with 16 bases left between them. The CDR3 runs 16 residues. CDR3 in DNA: TGTGCCAGCAGCTCACAGGGCCAATCGATCAATCAGCCCCAGCATTTT. Its translation is CASSSQGQSINQPQHF.

The chain uses TRBV27 and TRBJ2-7; 14 nucleotides align to TRBD2. Trimming removed 5 bases from V and 8 bases from J; junction bases left unmatched: 20. Germline CDR1 and CDR2: MNHEY and SMNVEV (reference sequence). This CDR3 has 19 amino acids. The CDR3 nucleotides read TGTGCCAGCAGTCCGCACCCCTTGACTAGCGGGGGGGCCAGAGTCCAGCAGTACTTC. Its protein is CASSPHPLTSGGARVQQYF.

V usage is TRBV5-1 and J usage is TRBJ2-7, with D perhaps matching TRBD1 (6 bases). Trimming pared 2 bases from V and 2 bases from J, leaving 11 bases between. Germline lookup yields CDR1 SGHRS and CDR2 YFSETQ. This CDR3 contains 14 residues. CDR3 amino acids: CASSFGQSPYEQYF. CDR3 DNA sequence: TGCGCCAGCAGCTTCGGACAGAGCCCCTACGAGCAGTACTTC.

V gene TRBV10-3 combines with J gene TRBJ2-7; 8 nucleotides agree with TRBD1. V dropped 4 bases and J dropped 4; count of bases not matched to a gene: 9. Germline CDR1 and CDR2: ENHRY and SYGVKD. The CDR3 covers 15 residues. CDR3 sequence (DNA): TGTGCCATCAGTGCGGGGTCAGGGGGCATTTACGAGCAGTACTTC. It yields the protein CAISAGSGGIYEQYF.

Remarks on this clone: The junction departs from germline at one end; a sequencing error may be responsible. The rearrangement uses TRBV4-3 and TRBJ2-2, with 9 bases aligning to TRBD1. Per the germline V gene, CDR1 is LGHNA and CDR2 is YSLEER. The CDR3 has 18 amino acids. The CDR3 DNA reads TGCGCCAGCAGCCAAGCCGCGCTACAGGGGGCGAAAACCGGGGAGCTGTTTTTT. It specifies CASSQAALQGAKTGELFF.

This clone was recorded a few times. The rearrangement links TRBV19 to TRBJ1-2, with TRBD1 matching over 8 bases. The CDR3 totals 13 residues. V gave up 8 bases and J gave up 4 bases; unmatched junction bases: 6. Germline CDR1 LNHDA, CDR2 SQIVND (reference sequence). This CDR3 is CASSGQGFYGYTF. CDR3 nucleotides: TGTGCCAGTTCCGGACAGGGTTTCTATGGCTACACCTTC.

The V call is TRBV3-1 (or the pseudogene TRBV3-2), the J call TRBJ2-1; 9 nucleotides align to TRBD1. Germline lookup yields CDR1 LGHDT and CDR2 YNNKEL (reference sequence). The CDR3 runs 15 residues. J was trimmed by 0 bases and V by 3 bases; bases with no gene match: 0. The chain's CDR3 is CASSQTGGSYNEQFF. The CDR3, as DNA: TGTGCCAGCAGCCAGACAGGGGGCTCCTACAATGAGCAGTTCTTC.